This T cell receptor (beta chain) stems from a study of CD8 T cells in ankylosing spondylitis. Study-level findings and limits: Several highly homologous variants formed a TCR beta motif that appeared characteristic of ankylosing spondylitis blood.

MiXCR, applied by TCRdb to the 5' RACE reads, yields one record per CDR3 protein. The top ten clones hold about 42% of a sample with 200,000 to 250,000 distinct CDR3 sequences, around 20% of them seen once. CDR3 length: 13 residues. Germline V gene sequence: CDR1 SEHNR, CDR2 FQNEAQ (reference sequence). V lost 5 bases and J lost 1; bases outside the gene matches: 1. Note on this clonotype: The antigen is not known.

The chain combines TRBV7-9 with TRBJ2-7, with 8 bases that match TRBD1. The receptor was derived from a male donor with ankylosing spondylitis. Specimen: blood, either unsorted or a sorted T cell fraction (not recorded which). In DNA, the CDR3 is TGTGCCAGCAGCCACAGGGGGTCCTACGAGCAGTACTTC. Encoded protein: CASSHRGSYEQYF.